This TCR beta chain originates from a study of siplizumab effects on memory and regulatory T cells. Study-wide results and limits: In siplizumab cultures, the suppressive function of proliferating Tregs remained unconfirmed. Greater diversity than memory cells seemed evident in naive T cells, which also appeared to be major alloresponse contributors.

Produced via immunoSEQ multiplex PCR; TCRdb's table is partial and in-frame only. The sample records over 85,000 clones, 93% being singletons. V lost 0 bases and J 4 bases, leaving 7 bases between the germline ends. CDR3 length equals 13 residues. Germline V lookup: CDR1 SGHAT, CDR2 FQDESV (reference sequence). In regard to this clone: Its antigen is unidentified.

This TCR was recovered from a human donor in good health. What was sequenced was CD8+ T cells sorted from blood. The V call is TRBV11-1, the J call TRBJ2-7, with D possibly being TRBD1 (6 bases). CDR3 residues: CASSLAQGYEQYF. The CDR3 DNA follows: TGTGCCAGCAGCTTAGCCCAGGGGTACGAGCAGTACTTC.